This T cell receptor (beta chain) was found in a study of blood T cell repertoires in COVID-19. About the study: Specimens from acute and convalescent COVID-19 originated in the United States, Italy and Spain. Sources were T cells, B-cell-depleted T cells, or PBMCs; the material itself was cDNA or gDNA.

Per the authors' pipeline: Estimation of nucleated cell counts was performed using reference gene primer amplification. The assay was immunoSEQ multiplex PCR, and TCRdb's table has in-frame clones only and misses some. V and J calls and clone size follow that table, whereas D and trimming were derived from the DNA. This table holds 60,000 to 80,000 clones, around nine tenths found once. The V segment lost 2 bases and the J segment 4 bases; nucleotides outside the gene matches: 6. Germline V gene lookup returns CDR1 KGHDR and CDR2 SFDVKD. The CDR3 is 17 amino acids. The TCR was taken from a human donor in a cohort sampled during active COVID-19. Source material: peripheral blood. The gene calls are TRBV24-1 and TRBJ2-5, with 13 bases identical to TRBD2. Here the CDR3 reads CATSDSRTSGRLETQYF. The CDR3 region has the DNA TGTGCCACCAGTGATTCCCGGACTAGCGGGAGATTAGAGACCCAGTACTTC.